The next 12 T cell receptor beta chains were all read from a single sample in a study of shared clonotypes between healthy human individuals. Produced via immunoSEQ multiplex PCR; TCRdb's table is partial and in-frame only. The repertoire consists of about 2.4 million clones, with approximately 90% occurring once and the leading ten covering 0.11% to 0.15%. Sequenced: naive CD4+ T cells sorted from blood. Subset of the sample: CD45RA+ positively selected. The source of these receptors is a man younger than 35 in good health.

The chain has TRBV25-1 and TRBJ2-7; 10 bases are shared with TRBD2. The V segment lost 6 bases and the J segment 3 bases; nucleotides outside the gene matches: 11. This CDR3 has 16 residues. Germline CDR1 MGHDK, CDR2 SYGVNS. The DNA for the CDR3 is TGTGCCAGCAGGGGCCCTAGCGGGGGTTTTTACTACGAGCAGTACTTC. The encoded protein is CASRGPSGGFYYEQYF.

This sequence joins TRBV11-2 and TRBJ2-7, with D unclear. V lost 1 base, J lost 6 bases, and 16 bases lay in between. The CDR3 runs 15 residues. Germline values: CDR1 SGHAT, CDR2 FQNNGV. The CDR3 loop reads CASSLGLPEVGEQYF. The CDR3 DNA reads as TGTGCCAGCAGCTTAGGTCTCCCCGAGGTCGGCGAGCAGTACTTC.

Only one count was recorded for this clone. The rearrangement links TRBV18 to TRBJ1-5; TRBD1 aligns across 9 bases. Germline lookup yields CDR1 KGHSH and CDR2 LQKENI. CDR3 length: 16 residues. J gave up 1 base and V 1 base, and 2 bases lay outside the gene matches. The CDR3 sequence is CASSPQGTGSNQPQHF. In nucleotides, the CDR3 is TGTGCCAGCTCACCACAAGGGACAGGGAGCAATCAGCCCCAGCATTTT.

This clone was recorded once. This rearrangement joins TRBV18 to TRBJ2-1, with 10 nucleotides matching TRBD2. Trimming removed 3 bases from V and 7 bases from J; junction bases left unmatched: 12. The germline CDR1 and CDR2 sequences are KGHSH and LQKENI. The CDR3 is 17 residues long. CDR3 nucleotides: TGTGCCAGCTCACCTTTCACTAGCGGGGCCTCGGGGAATGAGCAGTTCTTC. Its translation is CASSPFTSGASGNEQFF. Based on the CDR3 plus reference TRBV18 and TRBJ2-1, the full variable domain is NAGVMQNPRHLVRRRGQEARLRCSPMKGHSHVYWYRQLPEEGLKFMVYLQKENIIDESGMPKERFSAEFPKEGPSILRIQQVVRGDSAAYFCASSPFTSGASGNEQFFGPGTRLTVL.

The CDR3 loop reads CASSYSLVRPQHF. CDR3 DNA sequence: TGTGCCAGCAGCTACTCATTGGTCCGGCCCCAGCATTTT. V gene TRBV7-2 combines with J gene TRBJ1-5; D remains ambiguous. The V and J ends lost 4 bases and 9 bases respectively, with 13 bases between them. Germline assignment: CDR1 SGHTA and CDR2 FQGNSA. The CDR3 contains 13 residues.

This clone was seen a single time. The sample has other DNA sequences that encode this CDR3 too. The V call is TRBV5-6, the J call TRBJ1-5; TRBD1 matches 8 bases. V was clipped by 2 bases and J by 4 bases; unmatched bases: 2. The germline gives CDR1 SGHDT, CDR2 YYEEEE. The CDR3 totals 14 residues. In DNA form, the CDR3 reads TGTGCCAGCAGCTTTACAGGGGGAAATCAGCCCCAGCATTTT. Its translation: CASSFTGGNQPQHF.

This chain uses TRBV5-4 with TRBJ2-2, with 8 bases that match TRBD1. The germline V gene has CDR1 SGHNT and CDR2 YYREEE (reference sequence). V gave up 4 bases and J gave up 3 bases; unmatched junction bases: 14. This CDR3 has 18 amino acids. The CDR3 coding sequence is TGTGCCAGCAGCCTTACGCAGTGGGCAGGGGGCGACACCGGGGAGCTGTTTTTT. Translating gives CASSLTQWAGGDTGELFF.

This rearrangement joins TRBV10-3 to TRBJ2-4, with D possibly being TRBD1 or TRBD2 (6 bases each). The germline gives CDR1 ENHRY, CDR2 SYGVKD. V was clipped by 2 bases and J by 2 bases, with 10 bases between them. This CDR3 is built from 15 residues. CDR3 in amino acids: CAISETGAPKNIQYF. CDR3 sequence (DNA): TGTGCCATCAGTGAGACGGGGGCCCCCAAAAACATTCAGTACTTC.

CDR3 DNA: TGCGCCAGCAGCCTCTCGGGGGCGTACAGGACCTACGAGCAGTACTTC. Amino acids: CASSLSGAYRTYEQYF. The V and J genes are TRBV5-1 and TRBJ2-5, with D possibly called TRBD1 or TRBD2 (6 bases each). TRBJ2-7 explains the end of the DNA better; the J call may be wrong. Germline-derived CDR1 and CDR2 are SGHRS and YFSETQ. There are 16 residues in the CDR3.

This chain links TRBV28 with TRBJ2-7; D gene uncertain. The germline V gene encodes CDR1 MDHEN and CDR2 SYDVKM. Trimming took 6 bases from V and 3 from J, leaving 9 bases between them. CDR3 length: 12 amino acids. The CDR3 loop reads CASSHVSYEQYF. The CDR3 DNA reads as TGTGCCAGCAGCCACGTGAGCTACGAGCAGTACTTC.

For this clone: Other DNA sequences within the sample encode an identical CDR3. The chain has TRBV29-1 and TRBJ2-5; D is unclear. V lost 1 base to trimming and J lost 5 bases, with 5 bases between them. The V gene's germline CDR1 is SQVTM and CDR2 ANQGSEA. This CDR3 comprises 11 residues. The CDR3 spells CSVEGGETQYF. CDR3 DNA: TGCAGCGTTGAAGGTGGCGAGACCCAGTACTTC. The full variable domain, with the rest looked up from reference TRBV29-1 and TRBJ2-5, is SAVISQKPSRDICQRGTSLTIQCQVDSQVTMMFWYRQQPGQSLTLIATANQGSEATYESGFVIDKFPISRPNLTFSTLTVSNMSPEDSSIYLCSVEGGETQYFGPGTRLLVL.

In DNA, the CDR3 is TGTGCCAGCGGGCCGGACAGGGATCTGTTGTTTTTT. Amino acid sequence: CASGPDRDLLFF. This chain uses TRBV6-5 with TRBJ2-2; 8 bases align to TRBD1. CDR1 is MNHEY and CDR2 is SVGAGI in the germline V gene. This CDR3 is built from 12 residues. Trimming took 8 bases from V and 15 from J; bases not matched to a gene: 11.